These 17 T cell receptor beta chains came from one sample sequenced in a study of T cell repertoires in cytomegalovirus infection. TCRdb ran MiXCR on the reads and lists one entry per CDR3 protein. The sample shows 400,000 or so distinct CDR3 sequences, roughly 30% of them seen only once. The specimen was PBMCs. These receptors were obtained from a human donor in good health (CMV status not recorded). Some clones in this sample may be carry-over from other donors' samples.

J is TRBJ2-7 and V is TRBV11-2, with a possible D match to TRBD1 (5 bases). The V end was cut by 1 base, the J end by 6 bases, with 22 bases between. Germline CDR1 is SGHAT and CDR2 is FQNNGV. The CDR3 covers 17 residues. The CDR3 sequence is CASSLAQGLSGLGEQYF. In nucleotides, the CDR3 is TGTGCCAGCAGCTTAGCCCAGGGTTTATCTGGTCTCGGCGAGCAGTACTTC. The variable domain in full, with the rest retrieved from reference TRBV11-2 and TRBJ2-7, is EAGVAQSPRYKIIEKRQSVAFWCNPISGHATLYWYQQILGQGPKLLIQFQNNGVVDDSQLPKDRFSAERLKGVDSTLKIQPAKLEDSAVYLCASSLAQGLSGLGEQYFGPGTRLTVT.

On this clonotype itself: A much larger clone lies a single base off, so this may be a read error. The chain joins TRBV6-8 to TRBJ2-6, with D tentatively TRBD1 or TRBD2 (5 bases each). The CDR3 contains 12 residues. Germline-derived CDR1 and CDR2 are MNHGY and SAAAGT. The CDR3 loop reads CAGGSEANVLTF. CDR3 nucleotides: TGTGCTGGGGGTTCCGAGGCCAACGTCCTGACTTTC.

This clonotype was counted a single time. A much larger clone differs by one base, so this may be a read error. The rearrangement joins TRBV27 to TRBJ2-7; TRBD1 matches 10 bases. The germline gives CDR1 MNHEY, CDR2 SMNVEV (reference sequence). The CDR3 extends over 15 amino acids. CDR3 loop: CARSPPGTGAHEQYF. The CDR3 nucleotides read TGTGCCCGCAGTCCCCCCGGGACAGGGGCCCACGAGCAGTACTTC.

This clonotype came up many times. This sequence joins TRBV11-2 and TRBJ1-3; no reliable D call. The CDR3 runs to 15 residues. Trimming took off 6 bases at V and 1 base at J, with 13 bases between the two ends. The V gene's germline CDR1 is SGHAT and CDR2 FQNNGV. CDR3 region: CASSPWGTSGNTIYF. The CDR3, as DNA: TGTGCCAGCAGTCCTTGGGGAACGTCTGGAAACACCATATATTTT.

With respect to this clonotype: A much larger clone differs from this one at a single base, so this may be a read error. The chain has TRBV12-3 or TRBV12-4 and TRBJ2-7; D perhaps matches TRBD2 (5 bases). The CDR3 covers 12 residues. The CDR3 bases are TGTGCCAGCAGCGTTACTAGAGACGAGAAGTACTTC. Encoded protein: CASSVTRDEKYF.

The chain recombines TRBV9 with TRBJ2-3; possible D gene TRBD2, 6 bases. The CDR3 is 13 residues long. The germline V gene has CDR1 SGDLS and CDR2 YYNGEE. Trimming pared 5 bases from V and 2 bases from J, leaving 9 bases between. CDR3 nucleotide sequence: TGTGCCAGCAGAGGGGACTCCACAGATACGCAGTATTTT. Its translation is CASRGDSTDTQYF.

This clonotype has at least ten counts. The chain combines TRBV5-4 with TRBJ1-3; 7 bases align to TRBD1. In germline, CDR1 is SGHNT, CDR2 YYREEE (reference sequence). J gave up 8 bases and V 4 bases, and 9 bases lay outside the gene matches. The CDR3 loop spans 14 amino acids. The CDR3 bases are TGTGCCAGCAGCCGAGGACAGGTGAAGGACACCATATATTTT. It specifies CASSRGQVKDTIYF.

The chain uses TRBV20-1 and TRBJ1-1; D perhaps matches TRBD1 (5 bases). Germline CDR1 reads DFQATT; CDR2 reads SNEGSKA (reference sequence). V lost 0 bases, J lost 0 bases, and 11 bases lay in between. The CDR3 spans 15 residues. For the CDR3, the DNA is TGCAGTGCTAGAGACCAGGGACGGTTGAACACTGAAGCTTTCTTT. Amino acids: CSARDQGRLNTEAFF.

Concerning this clonotype itself: The conserved phenylalanine or tryptophan normally closing the CDR3 is absent here, so this likely arose from a read error. The rearrangement joins TRBV6-5 to TRBJ2-1; TRBD1 agrees at 7 bases. CDR1 is MNHEY, CDR2 SVGAGI, per germline. The CDR3 sequence is 19 residues long. Trimming cost V 0 bases and J 0 bases; bases outside gene matches: 11. The CDR3 protein is CASSYSTGKGVSSYNEQFV. For the CDR3, the DNA is TGTGCCAGCAGTTACTCGACAGGGAAAGGCGTAAGCTCCTACAATGAGCAGTTCGTC.

V is TRBV7-3 and J is TRBJ1-1; no clear D. There are 16 residues in the CDR3. Per the germline V gene, CDR1 is SGHTA and CDR2 is FQGTGA. V dropped 5 bases and J dropped 0 bases, with 16 bases sitting between them. CDR3 residues: CASSRPAQALNTEAFF. CDR3 DNA sequence: TGTGCCAGCAGCCGCCCGGCACAAGCTTTGAACACTGAAGCTTTCTTT. Full variable domain (outside the CDR3, taken from reference TRBV7-3 and TRBJ1-1): GAGVSQTPSNKVTEKGKYVELRCDPISGHTALYWYRQSLGQGPEFLIYFQGTGAADDSGLPNDRFFAVRPEGSVSTLKIQRTERGDSAVYLCASSRPAQALNTEAFFGQGTRLTVV.

The chain employs TRBV19 and TRBJ1-1; TRBD1 might be the D (6 bases). Germline assignment: CDR1 LNHDA and CDR2 SQIVND (reference sequence). The CDR3 length is 14 residues. V was cut by 6 bases and J by 2 bases, with 13 bases left in between. CDR3 sequence: CASSPQGSNTEAFF. The CDR3 DNA sequence: TGTGCCAGTAGCCCACAGGGATCAAACACTGAAGCTTTCTTT.

In this sample, this clonotype turned up a few times. J is TRBJ1-5 and V is TRBV19; D remains ambiguous. CDR1 and CDR2 (germline): LNHDA, SQIVND (reference sequence). The CDR3 contains 12 residues. V lost 3 bases to trimming and J lost 7 bases, with 7 bases between them. For the CDR3, the DNA is TGTGCCAGTAGTATGATAGCCCAGCCCCAGCATTTT. Translated: CASSMIAQPQHF.

This clonotype was counted a few times. The rearrangement uses TRBV6-5 and TRBJ1-1; D is uncertain. The V end lost 5 bases, the J end lost 4 bases, and 20 bases lay between the germline ends. This CDR3 is built from 16 residues. Germline values: CDR1 MNHEY, CDR2 SVGAGI. CDR3 DNA sequence: TGTGCCAGCAGTCCAACCGGCGGCAGTTGGGTCACTGAAGCTTTCTTT. This gives the protein CASSPTGGSWVTEAFF.

This clonotype was observed a few times. This rearrangement joins TRBV12-3 or TRBV12-4 to TRBJ1-5, with D possibly being TRBD1 (6 bases). V dropped 5 bases and J dropped 5 bases, with 13 bases sitting between them. This CDR3 is built from 14 residues. CDR3 residues: CASSPQGFHQPQHF. CDR3 in DNA: TGTGCCAGCAGTCCCCAGGGGTTCCATCAGCCCCAGCATTTT.

The chain uses TRBV5-8 and TRBJ1-5; D gene ambiguous. Trimming took off 2 bases at V and 0 bases at J, with 9 bases between the two ends. The CDR3 is 15 residues long. The germline V gene has CDR1 SGHTS and CDR2 YDEGEE. The CDR3 sequence is CASSFKENSNQPQHF. The DNA for the CDR3 is TGTGCCAGCAGCTTTAAGGAAAATAGCAATCAGCCCCAGCATTTT.

This clonotype appeared many times. The CDR3 loop reads CASSLDPGLETQYF. The CDR3 coding sequence is TGTGCCAGCAGCTTAGATCCAGGGTTGGAGACCCAGTACTTC. This chain joins TRBV7-2 and TRBJ2-5; D is possibly TRBD1 (5 bases). The CDR3 loop spans 14 amino acids. Germline CDR1 reads SGHTA; CDR2 reads FQGNSA. V was clipped by 1 base and J by 5 bases, with 11 bases between them.

In the case of this clonotype: One base away lies a much larger clone, so this may be a sequencing read error. This rearrangement joins TRBV7-2 to TRBJ2-6, with TRBD1 matching 7 bases. The CDR3 spans 16 residues. From germline, CDR1 is SGHTA and CDR2 FQGNSA. Here the CDR3 DNA reads TGTGCCAGCACCGGACAGGTTAGCTCTGGGGCCACCGTCCTGACTTTC. Its protein is CASTGQVSSGATVLTF.